The 12 T cell receptor beta chains in this list originate from one sample, sequenced in a study of shared clonotypes between healthy human individuals. Measured with immunoSEQ multiplex PCR; TCRdb has only the in-frame clones, and not every one. The data hold about 640,000 clones, with approximately 75% observed a single time. Sequencing was done on a sample of memory CD4+ T cells sorted from blood. Subset specified: CD45RA-negative fraction. These receptors were taken from a woman in her 30s in good health.

V gene TRBV28 combines with J gene TRBJ2-5; D unclear. The DNA matches TRBJ2-7 better at its end, which makes the J call doubtful. The germline CDR1 and CDR2 sequences are MDHEN and SYDVKM. CDR3 length equals 15 residues. The CDR3 spells CASSSPAASSYEQYF. The CDR3 DNA reads as TGTGCCAGCAGTTCACCGGCCGCCTCTTCCTACGAGCAGTACTTC.

This clone was recorded only once. The rearrangement uses TRBV5-1 and TRBJ2-7; D is undetermined. From germline, CDR1 is SGHRS and CDR2 YFSETQ. V was clipped by 0 bases and J by 5 bases, with 15 bases between them. The CDR3 has 15 residues. The CDR3 region is CASSLATAQVNEQYF. DNA of the CDR3: TGCGCCAGCAGCTTGGCCACCGCGCAGGTAAACGAGCAGTACTTC.

The chain has TRBV7-2 and TRBJ2-2; 7 nucleotides line up with TRBD2. Germline loops: CDR1 SGHTA, CDR2 FQGNSA. V lost 2 bases, J lost 4 bases, and 10 bases stayed unmatched. The CDR3 runs 17 residues. In nucleotides, the CDR3 is TGTGCCAGCAGCTTAACGGTGGCTAGCGGAACCACCGGGGAGCTGTTTTTT. Amino acid sequence: CASSLTVASGTTGELFF.

The V and J genes are TRBV5-1 and TRBJ2-1; 7 bases map to TRBD2. The CDR3 contains 15 residues. V lost 0 bases, J lost 4 bases, and 4 bases stayed unmatched. From germline, CDR1 is SGHRS and CDR2 YFSETQ. The DNA for the CDR3 is TGCGCCAGCAGCTTGGTATACGGGGGGTACAATGAGCAGTTCTTC. Its translation: CASSLVYGGYNEQFF.

The chain carries TRBV5-1 and TRBJ2-5; D is perhaps TRBD1 (7 bases). Germline V gene data show CDR1 as SGHRS and CDR2 as YFSETQ. V was shortened by 4 bases and J by 3 bases, with 10 bases between the two germline ends. The CDR3 has 13 residues. The CDR3 region is CASSRGTEETQYF. CDR3 nucleotide sequence: TGCGCCAGCAGCCGGGGGACAGAAGAGACCCAGTACTTC. Supplemented by reference TRBV5-1 and TRBJ2-5, the full variable domain reads KAGVTQTPRYLIKTRGQQVTLSCSPISGHRSVSWYQQTPGQGLQFLFEYFSETQRNKGNFPGRFSGRQFSNSRSEMNVSTLELGDSALYLCASSRGTEETQYFGPGTRLLVL.

The V and J genes are TRBV6-5 and TRBJ2-7; TRBD1 aligns across 7 bases. The CDR3 length is 14 residues. Germline-derived CDR1 and CDR2 are MNHEY and SVGAGI. With V trimmed by 4 bases and J by 6 bases, 9 bases remained unmatched. The CDR3 nucleotides read TGTGCCAGCAGTTTTCTGACAGGGCGTGCCGAGCAGTACTTC. Its translation is CASSFLTGRAEQYF.

In its sample, this clone was seen a few times. The chain joins TRBV5-3 to TRBJ1-1, with D hard to call. TRBV5-3 has ORF status, its function being uncertain. This CDR3 contains 11 residues. V lost 8 bases, J lost 2 bases, and 7 bases lay in between. CDR3 region: CASSLNTEAFF. Here the CDR3 DNA reads TGTGCCAGCAGCCTTAACACTGAAGCTTTCTTT.

The V call is TRBV5-6, the J call TRBJ1-5; D perhaps matches TRBD1 (6 bases). V was clipped by 3 bases and J by 6 bases, with 13 bases between them. The CDR3 loop spans 14 amino acids. Germline-derived CDR1 and CDR2 are SGHDT and YYEEEE. In nucleotides, the CDR3 is TGTGCCAGCAGCTCGGGACAATTCGGTCAGCCCCAGCATTTT. Protein product: CASSSGQFGQPQHF.

This rearrangement joins TRBV5-1 to TRBJ1-4; D is unclear. The CDR3 is made up of 15 amino acids. Germline-derived CDR1 and CDR2 are SGHRS and YFSETQ. V was trimmed by 4 bases and J by 5 bases, leaving 15 bases between them. CDR3 sequence reads: CASSALDLGNEKLFF. The CDR3 nucleotides read TGCGCCAGCAGCGCCCTGGACCTGGGCAATGAAAAACTGTTTTTT.

Only one count was recorded for this clone. J is TRBJ2-2 and V is TRBV5-1; D is uncertain. The V and J ends lost 5 bases and 8 bases respectively, with 19 bases between them. Germline assignment: CDR1 SGHRS and CDR2 YFSETQ. This CDR3 is 15 amino acids long. The CDR3 sequence: CASRESTTSGGELFF. CDR3 DNA sequence: TGCGCCAGCAGGGAGAGTACCACCTCGGGTGGGGAGCTGTTTTTT.

The V gene is TRBV10-3, the J gene TRBJ1-1, with a weak D call TRBD1 (5 bases). CDR3 length: 14 amino acids. Germline CDR1 is ENHRY and CDR2 is SYGVKD. Between the trimmed V and J ends, which lost 10 bases and 1 base, there was a span of 16 bases. CDR3 sequence (DNA): TGTGCCACCACACACAAAACAGGGAACACTGAAGCTTTCTTT. Translating it yields CATTHKTGNTEAFF.

The rearrangement uses TRBV12-5 and TRBJ2-7, with 10 positions matching TRBD2. After removal of 0 bases from V and 3 bases from J, the junction contained 14 bases not matched to a gene. Germline V CDR1 and CDR2: LGHNT, FRNRAP. This CDR3 has 19 residues. CDR3 sequence reads: CASGLVHSTVLAGVYEQYF. The CDR3 DNA is TGTGCTAGTGGTTTGGTACACTCTACTGTCCTAGCGGGAGTCTACGAGCAGTACTTC.